The T cell receptor beta chain under discussion was sequenced for a study of identical twins (dated by TCRdb to the mid-2010s). As for the study more broadly: To test whether fetal clonotypes persist, this study deep-sequenced TCR alpha and beta repertoires from monozygotic twins, from unrelated adults of various ages, and from cord blood. To rule out contamination, the twin experiments were replicated at different times with different library preparation protocols.

What the authors observed across the whole study: Out-of-frame TCR alpha sharing in monozygotic twins was systematically underestimated by recombination models, whereas sharing between unrelated individuals was in agreement with the recombination models. Compared with coincidental sharing between unrelated individuals, an excess of low generation-probability sequences was observed among out-of-frame TCR alpha sequences shared between twins. Fewer insertions were carried by abundant cord blood beta clonotypes, a similar but weaker trend appeared in young adult naive repertoires, and no such trend appeared in memory repertoires. Invariant T cells such as MAIT and iNKT could partly confound zero-insertion analyses, though diverse VJ usage argued against this for most clonotypes. In beta out-of-frame sequences, excess twin sharing was weaker, because having fewer shared sequences lowered the signal-to-noise ratio. Because the same donors could not be followed over many years, the conclusions depended on cross-sectional statistical analysis.

The CDR3, from cysteine to phenylalanine, totals 12 residues. Only CDR3 DNA remains: 36 bases, in frame from the first base. The germline V gene yields SQVTM for CDR1 and ANQGSEA for CDR2. V drops 7 bases and J drops 5 bases, leaving 14 bases in between. The library relied on 5' RACE. Sequencing took place on an Illumina HiSeq 2000. A universal primer binding site was added through template switching, and the final cDNA carried a unique molecular identifier so that TCR cDNA molecules could be counted accurately. First-strand cDNA for TCR alpha and beta chains was synthesized from specific primers in the conserved constant-segment region. Each cDNA library was double barcoded, with a SMART-Mk sample barcode plus Illumina barcodes, to control for contamination. TruSeq adapter sequences along with Illumina sample barcodes were introduced in two successive PCR steps. TCR alpha and beta cDNA libraries were sequenced on the Illumina HiSeq platform with custom primers. The study's processing was this. MiGEC processed the raw reads to extract unique molecular identifiers, while MiXCR was used to determine the CDR3 positions. Recombination models were inferred per individual with the repgenHMM and IGoR tools using an EM algorithm. The analysis of shared clonotypes was done with the tcR package in R, with sharing normalized by the product of cloneset sizes. Out-of-frame nonproductive sequences were analyzed to study raw recombination free of thymic and clonal selection effects. TCRdb reworked the public reads: Q25 trimming with fastp, MiXCR clone assembly, productive beta chains retained. Identical CDR3 proteins give one entry, which carries the most common genes and DNA. The V and J calls and clone size are TCRdb's, not the authors'. This sample holds 200,000 to 300,000 distinct CDR3 sequences; 7.5% were observed only once. The ten largest account for about 5.8% of the sample.

Every donor was a healthy Caucasian. Three pairs of female monozygotic twins, all aged roughly 18 to 30 years, made up the twin cohort. Positive isolation kits from Invitrogen were used to isolate the CD4+ and CD8+ T cell populations. This clonotype was seen a handful of times. Which antigen it targets is not known. Base qualities are missing; no much larger clone stands one base away. Another study also made use of these data, one on yellow fever vaccine responses in identical twins. According to the second study: According to the authors, the vaccine-induced T cell response in identical twins seemed to be partly convergent and partly specific to each individual. In the study, vaccine-responding T cell clones were precisely tracked in identical twins.

Sequenced sample: CD8+ T cells sorted from blood. This clonotype originated in a woman in her late teens or twenties in good health. The chain employs TRBV29-1 and TRBJ1-1, with TRBD1 as a weak D call on 6 bases. For the CDR3, the sequence is CSDINRVTEAFF. The DNA sequence is as follows: TGCAGCGATATTAACAGGGTAACTGAAGCTTTCTTT.